This TCR beta chain was recovered during a study of cytomegalovirus exposure and HLA in healthy donors. With 60 Vbeta and 13 Jbeta primers, the PCR was carried out. The method was immunoSEQ multiplex PCR; TCRdb's version includes in-frame clones alone and lacks a portion of them. The data show some 160,000 clones, around 79% seen once. The CDR3 covers 13 residues. Germline V gives CDR1 GTSNPN, CDR2 SVGIG (reference sequence). The sample taken for sequencing was PBMCs. J is TRBJ2-5 and V is TRBV30, with D maybe TRBD2 (6 bases). Gene TRBJ2-7 matches the end of the DNA better, so the J call may be wrong. The receptor was derived from a woman aged 40 to 50 in good health and CMV-seronegative. The CDR3: CAWTGVPSYEQYF. The CDR3 DNA reads as TGTGCCTGGACGGGAGTTCCCTCCTACGAGCAGTACTTC.